The clone carrying this TCR beta chain was detected ten times or more. Its specificity is not known. V lost 2 bases to trimming and J lost 1 base, with 6 bases between them. The CDR3 is 14 amino acids. Germline loops: CDR1 SGHTA, CDR2 FQGNSA. For TCR beta, libraries came from quantitative 5'-RACE with molecular barcodes. TCRdb redid the calling of the 5' RACE reads with MiXCR, one entry per CDR3 protein. The sample carries 750,000 to 850,000 distinct CDR3 sequences, about 10% recorded once. The sample is drawn from a study of CD8 T cells in ankylosing spondylitis. Regarding the study as a whole: Enrichment of disease-linked clones was reportedly significant in matched ankylosing spondylitis synovial fluid. For ankylosing spondylitis blood, a TCR beta motif of 8 or 9 highly homologous variants appeared characteristic.

The TCR was taken from a male donor with ankylosing spondylitis. The V and J genes are TRBV7-2 and TRBJ2-4; unclear D gene. Sequenced material: blood, either unsorted or a sorted T cell fraction (not recorded which). The CDR3 DNA reads TGTGCCAGCAGCTTACTCTGGGCCAAAAACATTCAGTACTTC. As protein: CASSLLWAKNIQYF.